These T cell receptor beta chains were read from a single sample in a study of cytomegalovirus exposure and HLA in healthy donors. Profiling relied on immunoSEQ multiplex PCR, and the TCRdb table lists in-frame clones only, not all of them. The sample has over 50,000 clones, over 65% seen once. Sequencing input: PBMCs. Receptors originate from a man aged 40-49 years in good health and CMV-seropositive. The CDR3 runs from the conserved cysteine through the conserved F or W. The order of the fields is D gene, J gene, V gene, clone size, CDR3 protein, CDR3 DNA. The D gene is left open where the match is weak. Rows may omit the clone size; those that give it use once, few, many or a size class.

. | TRBJ2-7 | TRBV5-1 | . | CASSLGSSYEQYF | TGCGCCAGCAGCTTGGGGAGCTCCTACGAGCAGTACTTC
. | TRBJ1-3 | TRBV7-9 | . | CASSLASDNSGNTIYF | TGTGCCAGCAGCTTAGCGTCGGACAACTCTGGAAACACCATATATTTT
TRBD2 | TRBJ2-1 | TRBV5-4 | . | CASSSGTSGGNEQFF | TGTGCCAGCAGTTCCGGGACTAGCGGGGGGAATGAGCAGTTCTTC
. | TRBJ1-1 | TRBV25-1 | . | CASKDGGINTEAFF | TGTGCCAGCAAAGACGGGGGGATAAACACTGAAGCTTTCTTT
. | TRBJ1-5 | TRBV6-5 | . | CASRLTLNQPQHF | TGTGCCAGCAGGTTGACTTTGAATCAGCCCCAGCATTTT
. | TRBJ2-5 | TRBV27 | . | CASSPRQGRETQYF | TGTGCCAGCAGCCCCCGGCAGGGGCGAGAGACCCAGTACTTC
. | TRBJ1-5 | TRBV5-3 | . | CARSTDRHFYSNQPQHF | TGTGCCAGAAGCACGGACAGACACTTTTATAGCAATCAGCCCCAGCATTTT
TRBD2 | TRBJ2-4 | TRBV6-5 | . | CASSRSGGAKNIQYF | TGTGCCAGCAGTCGGTCGGGGGGAGCCAAAAACATTCAGTACTTC
TRBD2 | TRBJ2-5 | TRBV2 | few | CASSVSSGYQETQYF | TGTGCCAGCAGTGTGTCTAGCGGCTACCAAGAGACCCAGTACTTC
TRBD1 | TRBJ1-2 | TRBV6-5 | . | CASSYRQGAGYTF | TGTGCCAGCAGTTACCGCCAGGGGGCTGGCTACACCTTC
TRBD2 | TRBJ2-5 | TRBV12-5 | . | CASGLYLAGAQETQYF | TGTGCTAGTGGTTTATACCTAGCGGGGGCTCAAGAGACCCAGTACTTC